The T cell receptor (beta chain) described here comes from a study of CD8 T cells in ankylosing spondylitis. TCRdb called the 5' RACE reads again in MiXCR, with one record for every CDR3 protein. This sample has hundreds of thousands of distinct CDR3 sequences, with around 20% found just once. This CDR3 region has 17 residues. The V and J ends lost 5 bases and 2 bases respectively, with 19 bases between them. Germline-derived CDR1 and CDR2 are MNHEY and SMNVEV (reference sequence). The source of this sequence is a male donor with ankylosing spondylitis or in good health (not recorded which). Sequencing was performed on blood, either unsorted or a sorted T cell fraction (not recorded which). The V gene is TRBV27, the J gene TRBJ1-3; no firm D call. For the CDR3, the DNA is TGTGCCAGCAGTCCAACGACGGGCCTCGGACCTGGAAACACCATATATTTT. This gives the protein CASSPTTGLGPGNTIYF.